This TCR beta chain appears in the sequencing data of a study of T cells in Graves' hyperthyroidism and ophthalmopathy. What was amplified from RNA transcripts were TCR beta CDR3 regions. In the first-round RT-PCR of the TCR CDR3, the HTBI primer set was used. TCRdb re-derived calls from the multiplex PCR reads in MiXCR, one entry per CDR3 protein. Counted here are a few hundred thousand distinct CDR3 sequences, about 15% occurring once; the ten biggest clones make up about 33%. Sequencing was performed on blood. The source of this sequence is a woman aged 25 to 39 with Graves' hyperthyroidism.

CDR3 DNA: TGCGCCAGTAGGACAGTAAATAATTCACCCCTCCACTTT. Its translation: CASRTVNNSPLHF. V and J are TRBV5-1 and TRBJ1-6, with D tentatively TRBD1 (6 bases). V was pared by 8 bases and J by 5 bases, with 11 bases between. The CDR3 spans 13 residues. Germline V CDR1 and CDR2: SGHRS, YFSETQ.